This T cell receptor (beta chain) appears in the sequencing data of a study of blood T cell repertoires in COVID-19. Turning to the study itself: The analysed material was cDNA or gDNA that came from T cells, B-cell-depleted T cells, or PBMCs.

TCRdb's table, derived via immunoSEQ multiplex PCR, lists solely in-frame clones and lacks some. Of roughly 260,000 clones listed, around 89% are singletons. The CDR3 has 14 residues. Per the germline V gene, CDR1 is LNHDA and CDR2 is SQIVND (reference sequence). V was clipped by 5 bases and J by 2 bases; unmatched bases: 6. The genes are TRBV19 and TRBJ2-7; 7 bases map to TRBD1. The sequence came from a man between 60 and 75 years old who had recovered from COVID-19. The material sequenced was peripheral blood. Written as DNA, the CDR3 is TGTGCCAGTAGTGAATCGGGACAGACCTACGAGCAGTACTTC. Encoded protein: CASSESGQTYEQYF.